A selection of T cell receptor beta chains follows, all from one sample in a study of blood T cell repertoires in COVID-19. Sequenced by immunoSEQ multiplex PCR; TCRdb stores in-frame clones only, minus some. The sample consists of about 140,000 clones, about 75% of them appearing once. Sequenced material: PBMCs or T cells enriched from blood (not recorded which). The receptors here all came from a woman aged 45-65 years who had recovered from COVID-19. Each CDR3 is given with its conserved first and last residue. Fields, in order: V gene, clone size, D gene, J gene, CDR3 DNA, CDR3 protein. D genes are given only for firm matches. Clone size appears in some rows only: once, few, many, or a class for an expanded clone.

V gene: TRBV6-5
clone size: NA
D gene: NA
J gene: TRBJ2-5
CDR3 DNA: TGTGCCAGCAACCACCATACAGTCCACGAGACCCAGTACTTC
CDR3 protein: CASNHHTVHETQYF

V gene: TRBV20-1
clone size: NA
D gene: NA
J gene: TRBJ1-1
CDR3 DNA: TGCAGCGTAAAGAGGACTGAAGCTTTCTTT
CDR3 protein: CSVKRTEAFF

V gene: TRBV6-4
clone size: few
D gene: NA
J gene: TRBJ1-4
CDR3 DNA: TGTGCCAGCAGTCCCACGGCTAATGAAAAACTGTTTTTT
CDR3 protein: CASSPTANEKLFF

V gene: TRBV21-1
clone size: NA
D gene: NA
J gene: TRBJ1-2
CDR3 DNA: TGTGCCAGCAGCAAAAACCACAGCCCCTCGGGGGGCTACACCTTC
CDR3 protein: CASSKNHSPSGGYTF

V gene: TRBV6-6
clone size: few
D gene: NA
J gene: TRBJ1-2
CDR3 DNA: TGTGCCAGCGAAAGAGGTCGGGACTACGGCTACACCTTC
CDR3 protein: CASERGRDYGYTF

V gene: TRBV27
clone size: few
D gene: TRBD1
J gene: TRBJ2-3
CDR3 DNA: TGTGCCAGCAAAACGGACAGGGACACAGATACGCAGTATTTT
CDR3 protein: CASKTDRDTDTQYF

V gene: TRBV11-3
clone size: NA
D gene: NA
J gene: TRBJ1-2
CDR3 DNA: TGTGCCAGCAGACATATAACGGGGGAAGGCTACACCTTC
CDR3 protein: CASRHITGEGYTF

V gene: TRBV5-4
clone size: few
D gene: TRBD1
J gene: TRBJ2-5
CDR3 DNA: TGTGCCAGCAGCTTGGCCGGGACAGGGCCGCAAGAGACCCAGTACTTC
CDR3 protein: CASSLAGTGPQETQYF

V gene: TRBV12-3/TRBV12-4
clone size: NA
D gene: NA
J gene: TRBJ2-4
CDR3 DNA: TGTGCCAGCAGTTTGGACAGAGTTATTCAGTACTTC
CDR3 protein: CASSLDRVIQYF

V gene: TRBV2
clone size: NA
D gene: NA
J gene: TRBJ1-1
CDR3 DNA: TGTGCCAGCAGTGTCGGCCGGAACGAGGGGGCTGAAGCTTTCTTT
CDR3 protein: CASSVGRNEGAEAFF

V gene: TRBV7-3
clone size: NA
D gene: NA
J gene: TRBJ1-1
CDR3 DNA: TGTGCCAGCAGCCGACAGGATAACACTGAAGCTTTCTTT
CDR3 protein: CASSRQDNTEAFF

V gene: TRBV13
clone size: NA
D gene: NA
J gene: TRBJ2-3
CDR3 DNA: TGTGCCAGCAGCTACCGGGGGACGCAGTATTTT
CDR3 protein: CASSYRGTQYF

V gene: TRBV19
clone size: NA
D gene: TRBD1
J gene: TRBJ1-1
CDR3 DNA: TGTGCCAGTAGTAGTGTGGGACAGGGGCGGGCTGAAGCTTTCTTT
CDR3 protein: CASSSVGQGRAEAFF

V gene: TRBV27
clone size: NA
D gene: TRBD2
J gene: TRBJ2-3
CDR3 DNA: TGTGCCAGCAGTTTATTGCGGGAGTGGGATACGCAGTATTTT
CDR3 protein: CASSLLREWDTQYF

V gene: TRBV7-8
clone size: NA
D gene: NA
J gene: TRBJ1-6
CDR3 DNA: TGTGCCAGCAGCCTATGGAGGGGCGAAAATTCACCCCTCCACTTT
CDR3 protein: CASSLWRGENSPLHF

V gene: TRBV4-2
clone size: few
D gene: NA
J gene: TRBJ1-1
CDR3 DNA: TGTGCCAGCAGCCAAGATTTACCGCAGGGGATGAACACTGAAGCTTTCTTT
CDR3 protein: CASSQDLPQGMNTEAFF

V gene: TRBV5-6
clone size: NA
D gene: TRBD2
J gene: TRBJ2-1
CDR3 DNA: TGTGCCAGCAGCTTGGGTCTCGCGGGGGGGCCGGGGGATGAGCAGTTCTTC
CDR3 protein: CASSLGLAGGPGDEQFF

V gene: TRBV11-2
clone size: NA
D gene: NA
J gene: TRBJ2-1
CDR3 DNA: TGTGCCAGCAGCCCGCAGGGGAGTAGGGATGAGCAGTTCTTC
CDR3 protein: CASSPQGSRDEQFF

V gene: TRBV2
clone size: NA
D gene: TRBD1
J gene: TRBJ1-1
CDR3 DNA: TGTGCCAGCAATAGGGAGGGGACAGGGGGAAGGTTGAACACTGAAGCTTTCTTT
CDR3 protein: CASNREGTGGRLNTEAFF

V gene: TRBV25-1
clone size: NA
D gene: TRBD2
J gene: TRBJ2-3
CDR3 DNA: TGTGCCAGCAGTGAAGTGGCGGGGGGCCGCCTAGTTGCGCAGTATTTT
CDR3 protein: CASSEVAGGRLVAQYF

V gene: TRBV3-1/TRBV3-2
clone size: few
D gene: NA
J gene: TRBJ2-3
CDR3 DNA: TGTGCCAGCAGCCAAGACCTGCGGTCGGCAGATACGCAGTATTTT
CDR3 protein: CASSQDLRSADTQYF

V gene: TRBV19
clone size: NA
D gene: NA
J gene: TRBJ1-2
CDR3 DNA: TGTGCCAGTAGTATAGCCAGCGGTAACTATGGCTACACCTTC
CDR3 protein: CASSIASGNYGYTF

V gene: TRBV24-1
clone size: NA
D gene: TRBD2
J gene: TRBJ2-1
CDR3 DNA: TGTGCCACCAGTGACCGGACTAGCGGGAACAATGAGCAGTTCTTC
CDR3 protein: CATSDRTSGNNEQFF

V gene: TRBV18
clone size: many
D gene: NA
J gene: TRBJ2-6
CDR3 DNA: TGTGCCAGCTCACTATATTCGAGGTCCTCTGGGGCCAACGTCCTGACTTTC
CDR3 protein: CASSLYSRSSGANVLTF

V gene: TRBV11-2
clone size: NA
D gene: NA
J gene: TRBJ2-2
CDR3 DNA: TGTGCCAGCAGCCCTCTAGGGGGGGGGAGCACCGGGGAGCTGTTTTTT
CDR3 protein: CASSPLGGGSTGELFF

V gene: TRBV10-2
clone size: NA
D gene: TRBD2
J gene: TRBJ2-7
CDR3 DNA: TGCGCCAGCAGTGAGCCCGGGACTAGCGGGAGCTACGAGCAGTACTTC
CDR3 protein: CASSEPGTSGSYEQYF

V gene: TRBV14
clone size: NA
D gene: NA
J gene: TRBJ2-7
CDR3 DNA: TGTGCCAGCAGCTTATCCTACGAGCAGTACTTC
CDR3 protein: CASSLSYEQYF

V gene: TRBV14
clone size: NA
D gene: NA
J gene: TRBJ1-2
CDR3 DNA: TGTGCCAGCAGCCAACTCGTCGGGTCTAACTATGGCTACACCTTC
CDR3 protein: CASSQLVGSNYGYTF

V gene: TRBV7-2
clone size: NA
D gene: TRBD1
J gene: TRBJ1-1
CDR3 DNA: TGTGCCAGCAGCCAGGGACAGAAGAACACTGAAGCTTTCTTT
CDR3 protein: CASSQGQKNTEAFF

V gene: TRBV11-2
clone size: many
D gene: TRBD1
J gene: TRBJ1-2
CDR3 DNA: TGTGCCAGCAGCGCGACCCAGGGGGGAAATGGCTACACCTTC
CDR3 protein: CASSATQGGNGYTF

V gene: TRBV28
clone size: NA
D gene: NA
J gene: TRBJ1-1
CDR3 DNA: TGTGCCAGCAGTTTTCCGGGACAGAACACTGAAGCTTTCTTT
CDR3 protein: CASSFPGQNTEAFF

V gene: TRBV12-3/TRBV12-4
clone size: NA
D gene: NA
J gene: TRBJ2-2
CDR3 DNA: TGTGCCAGCAGTTTAATTCTGACCGGGGAGCTGTTTTTT
CDR3 protein: CASSLILTGELFF

V gene: TRBV10-2
clone size: few
D gene: TRBD1
J gene: TRBJ1-1
CDR3 DNA: TGCGCCAGCAGCGGGACAGAGACATTCAACACTGAAGCTTTCTTT
CDR3 protein: CASSGTETFNTEAFF

V gene: TRBV14
clone size: NA
D gene: TRBD1
J gene: TRBJ1-3
CDR3 DNA: TGTGCCAGCAGCCACTCCATCCGGACAGGGGGAAACACCATATATTTT
CDR3 protein: CASSHSIRTGGNTIYF

V gene: TRBV5-6
clone size: NA
D gene: NA
J gene: TRBJ2-2
CDR3 DNA: TGTGCCAGCAGTGGCAGGGAATACACCGGGGAGCTGTTTTTT
CDR3 protein: CASSGREYTGELFF

V gene: TRBV18
clone size: NA
D gene: TRBD1
J gene: TRBJ2-1
CDR3 DNA: TGTGCCAGCTCAGGGCTGGGACAGGTTAACAATGAGCAGTTCTTC
CDR3 protein: CASSGLGQVNNEQFF

V gene: TRBV29-1
clone size: NA
D gene: NA
J gene: TRBJ2-3
CDR3 DNA: TGCAGCGTTGACGGGTCAGGGAGCACAGATACGCAGTATTTT
CDR3 protein: CSVDGSGSTDTQYF

V gene: TRBV13
clone size: NA
D gene: TRBD1
J gene: TRBJ2-3
CDR3 DNA: TGTGCCAGCAGCTTAGGGACAGGGGGAGATACGCAGTATTTT
CDR3 protein: CASSLGTGGDTQYF

V gene: TRBV6-5
clone size: few
D gene: NA
J gene: TRBJ2-7
CDR3 DNA: TGTGCCAGCAGTTACCAGGAGGACGAGCAGTACTTC
CDR3 protein: CASSYQEDEQYF

V gene: TRBV6-5
clone size: NA
D gene: NA
J gene: TRBJ1-4
CDR3 DNA: TGTGCCAGCAGCCCCGACACACCAACTAATGAAAAACTGTTTTTT
CDR3 protein: CASSPDTPTNEKLFF

V gene: TRBV19
clone size: NA
D gene: TRBD1
J gene: TRBJ2-5
CDR3 DNA: TGTGCCAGTAGTATAGGTCGGACAGGGGGGACCCAGTACTTC
CDR3 protein: CASSIGRTGGTQYF

V gene: TRBV28
clone size: many
D gene: TRBD1
J gene: TRBJ1-6
CDR3 DNA: TGTGCCAGCAGTCTTACAGGGGGCTCCTATAATTCACCCCTCCACTTT
CDR3 protein: CASSLTGGSYNSPLHF

V gene: TRBV9
clone size: NA
D gene: NA
J gene: TRBJ2-7
CDR3 DNA: TGTGCCAGCAGCGGGAGGAGCTCCTACGAGCAGTACTTC
CDR3 protein: CASSGRSSYEQYF

V gene: TRBV19
clone size: NA
D gene: NA
J gene: TRBJ1-1
CDR3 DNA: TGTGCCAGTAGTATAATCGAGGGGAACACTGAAGCTTTCTTT
CDR3 protein: CASSIIEGNTEAFF